The clone carrying this T cell receptor beta chain has just a few counts. PCR amplification relied on 60 Vbeta primers (plus 13 Jbeta primers). Produced via immunoSEQ multiplex PCR; TCRdb's table is partial and in-frame only. The repertoire holds about 160,000 clones, with 79% as singletons. These data are taken from a study of cytomegalovirus exposure and HLA in healthy donors. Material: PBMCs. This sequence originates from a man in his forties or fifties in good health and CMV-seronegative.

CDR3 in DNA: TGTGCCAGCAGCCCCGGGACAGCGAACACTGAAGCTTTCTTT. Its protein product is CASSPGTANTEAFF. The chain uses TRBV7-2 and TRBJ1-1, with TRBD1 matching over 7 bases. J was trimmed by 1 base and V by 5 bases; bases with no gene match: 4. The CDR3 has 14 residues. Germline loops: CDR1 SGHTA, CDR2 FQGNSA.